A single T cell receptor (beta chain) is shown here with its context. Its cognate antigen is unknown. This specimen belongs to a study of T cell repertoires in cytomegalovirus infection. V was clipped by 5 bases and J by 9 bases; unmatched bases: 8. The CDR3 is made up of 15 amino acids. CDR1 SGHVS and CDR2 FQNEAQ come from the germline V gene. One entry per CDR3 protein results from TCRdb running MiXCR on the reads. The profile shows fewer than 85,000 distinct CDR3 sequences, about 44% of them singletons. The receptor's source is a human donor in good health (CMV status not recorded). Some clones in this sample may be carry-over from other donors' samples. V usage is TRBV7-8 and J usage is TRBJ1-6; 9 nucleotides match TRBD1. Sequenced here: CD8+ T cells from cultured PBMCs, sampled from culture after CMV antigen stimulation. The chain's CDR3 is CASSPGTGTASPLHF. CDR3 DNA: TGTGCCAGCAGCCCCGGGACAGGGACCGCTTCACCCCTCCACTTT.